This is a list of T cell receptor beta chains from one sample in a study of regulatory T cells in long-lasting Graves disease. MiXCR was run by TCRdb on the multiplex PCR reads, yielding one entry per CDR3 protein. The sample holds around 300,000 distinct CDR3 sequences, 22% seen once. Here the sequenced sample was peripheral blood mononuclear cells (PBMCs), taken when the disease was refractory, from a patient treated with antithyroid drugs. The receptors were gathered from a female donor with Graves disease. Both conserved end residues are part of each CDR3. D genes are given only for firm matches. Clone size appears in some rows only: once, few, many, or a class for an expanded clone.

cdr3_aa cdr3_nt v_call d_call j_call clone_size
CASSSYRGKSEAFF TGTGCCAGCAGCTCTTACAGGGGGAAATCTGAAGCTTTCTTT TRBV5-5 TRBD1 TRBJ1-1 many
CASRLTWSGELFF TGTGCCAGCAGGTTAACATGGTCCGGGGAGCTGTTTTTT TRBV6-1 . TRBJ2-2 few
CATSDLTGAEAFF TGTGCCACCAGTGACCTGACAGGGGCCGAAGCTTTCTTT TRBV24-1 TRBD1 TRBJ1-1 many
CASSSTAGLVSGANVLTF TGTGCCAGCAGCTCCACCGCGGGTCTGGTCTCTGGGGCCAACGTCCTGACTTTC TRBV7-9 . TRBJ2-6 .
CATSRGNRNSPLHF TGTGCCACCAGCAGAGGTAACCGAAATTCACCCCTCCACTTT TRBV15 . TRBJ1-6 .
CASSPQLSTGQQNSPLHF TGTGCCAGCAGTCCCCAACTATCGACAGGGCAACAGAATTCACCCCTCCACTTT TRBV28 TRBD1 TRBJ1-6 many
CASSLGLLNLPSGETQYF TGTGCCAGCAGCTTAGGCCTCCTAAATCTCCCCTCCGGGGAGACCCAGTACTTC TRBV7-2 . TRBJ2-5 few
CASSRGDGQETQYF TGTGCCAGCAGTCGCGGGGACGGACAAGAGACCCAGTACTTC TRBV28 . TRBJ2-5 many
CASSQDSGTSGRGETQYF TGTGCCAGCAGCCAAGATTCCGGGACTAGCGGGAGAGGAGAGACCCAGTACTTC TRBV3-1 TRBD2 TRBJ2-5 many
CASSLGLRYQPQHF TGTGCCAGCAGTCTGGGCCTCAGGTATCAGCCCCAGCATTTT TRBV28 . TRBJ1-5 few
CASSQDRRLNEQYF TGTGCCAGCAGCCAAGACAGGAGGCTCAACGAGCAGTACTTC TRBV9 . TRBJ2-7 few
CASSPLPGTRDYGYTF TGTGCCAGCAGTCCACTTCCCGGGACACGAGATTATGGCTACACCTTC TRBV28 . TRBJ1-2 .
CASSLTDDNEKLFF TGTGCCAGCAGCTTAACCGACGATAATGAAAAACTGTTTTTT TRBV11-2 . TRBJ1-4 many
CSAPSGKDTGELFF TGCAGTGCTCCGAGCGGGAAGGACACCGGGGAGCTGTTTTTT TRBV20-1 TRBD2 TRBJ2-2 few
CASSSRDRGPEAFF TGTGCCAGCAGTAGCCGGGACAGGGGCCCTGAAGCTTTCTTT TRBV12-3/TRBV12-4 TRBD1 TRBJ1-1 .
CATTRTGLTEAFF TGTGCCACCACCCGGACAGGGCTCACTGAAGCTTTCTTT TRBV7-9 TRBD1 TRBJ1-1 many
CASSLGGERAYEQYF TGTGCCAGCAGTTTAGGGGGGGAGAGGGCCTACGAGCAGTACTTC TRBV27 TRBD2 TRBJ2-7 many
CASNKAGQETQYF TGTGCCAGCAATAAGGCGGGACAAGAGACCCAGTACTTC TRBV6-2/TRBV6-3 . TRBJ2-5 .
CASSTGGADTEAFF TGTGCCAGCAGCACCGGGGGCGCCGACACTGAAGCTTTCTTT TRBV5-5 . TRBJ1-1 few
CSVLVWGRRNEKLFF TGCAGCGTGTTAGTGTGGGGCAGGAGGAATGAAAAACTGTTTTTT TRBV29-1 . TRBJ1-4 .
CASRTGGQTDTQYF TGTGCCAGCAGGACCGGGGGACAAACAGATACGCAGTATTTT TRBV27 . TRBJ2-3 few
CATPTGPRRDGELFF TGTGCCACGCCGACAGGCCCTAGGAGGGACGGGGAGCTGTTTTTT TRBV6-2/TRBV6-3 . TRBJ2-2 .
CASSGPRGTDSYNEQFF TGTGCCAGCAGCGGTCCCCGCGGGACGGACTCCTACAATGAGCAGTTCTTC TRBV9 . TRBJ2-1 few
CASSFGEETQYF TGTGCCAGCAGTTTCGGCGAAGAGACCCAGTACTTC TRBV12-3/TRBV12-4 . TRBJ2-5 many
CASSSDANSGNTIYF TGTGCCAGCAGTTCGGACGCGAACTCTGGAAACACCATATATTTT TRBV9 . TRBJ1-3 .
CASTLNQAGWAETQYF TGTGCCAGCACCTTAAACCAGGCAGGCTGGGCAGAGACCCAGTACTTC TRBV28 . TRBJ2-5 many
CASRTGASGANVLTF TGTGCCAGCAGAACAGGGGCCTCTGGGGCCAACGTCCTGACTTTC TRBV2 TRBD1 TRBJ2-6 many
CASSLGLAGEETQYF TGTGCCAGCAGCTTAGGACTAGCGGGGGAAGAGACCCAGTACTTC TRBV13 TRBD2 TRBJ2-5 many
CASSLGYERLEQYF TGCGCCAGCAGCTTGGGCTATGAGCGCCTCGAGCAGTACTTC TRBV5-1 . TRBJ2-7 .
CASSFARVSGSRDTQYF TGTGCCAGCAGTTTCGCCCGGGTTAGCGGGAGCCGGGATACGCAGTATTTT TRBV28 TRBD2 TRBJ2-3 few
CASSQRPGTGVSGNTIYF TGCGCCAGCAGCCAACGCCCCGGGACAGGGGTTTCTGGAAACACCATATATTTT TRBV4-1 TRBD1 TRBJ1-3 few
CATSDPTSTGEGVQETQYF TGTGCCACCAGTGATCCCACCTCAACGGGAGAGGGGGTACAAGAGACCCAGTACTTC TRBV24-1 . TRBJ2-5 .
CASSFRGTDQPQHF TGTGCCAGCAGTTTCAGGGGGACGGATCAGCCCCAGCATTTT TRBV27 TRBD1 TRBJ1-5 many
CASSFRGGLTDTQYF TGTGCCAGCAGCTTTCGAGGGGGGCTCACAGATACGCAGTATTTT TRBV11-2 . TRBJ2-3 .
CASSLIGETQYF TGTGCCAGCAGTCTTATTGGGGAGACCCAGTACTTC TRBV28 . TRBJ2-5 many